This TCR beta chain comes out of a study of T cell responses to AZD1222 COVID-19 vaccine. About the research overall: Pooled together were second doses at about 4 or about 12 weeks.

Data came from immunoSEQ multiplex PCR; TCRdb stores just in-frame clones and leaves some out. Counted here are over 85,000 clones, 88% occurring once; the ten biggest clones make up 1.6%. As for this clone: Its antigen remains unknown.

Germline CDR1 and CDR2: MNHNY and SVGAGI (reference sequence). The CDR3 extends over 16 amino acids. J lost 3 bases, V lost 2 bases, and 8 bases had no gene match. Study-level results: White British ancestry dominated among donors, who included more females, and clonal diversity was possibly underestimated. Dominant CD4 TCR responses targeted spike regions 160-218 and 743-854. The breadth and depth of Spike-specific TCRs increased once two AZD1222 doses had been given.

The sequence was obtained from an adult in good health. The material was peripheral blood, obtained on day 0 of AZD1222 vaccination. V and J are TRBV6-6 and TRBJ1-2; 8 positions match TRBD1. The DNA of the CDR3 is TGTGCCAGCAGTTACGGCCGGGGACAGGCTCACTATGGCTACACCTTC. It codes for CASSYGRGQAHYGYTF.